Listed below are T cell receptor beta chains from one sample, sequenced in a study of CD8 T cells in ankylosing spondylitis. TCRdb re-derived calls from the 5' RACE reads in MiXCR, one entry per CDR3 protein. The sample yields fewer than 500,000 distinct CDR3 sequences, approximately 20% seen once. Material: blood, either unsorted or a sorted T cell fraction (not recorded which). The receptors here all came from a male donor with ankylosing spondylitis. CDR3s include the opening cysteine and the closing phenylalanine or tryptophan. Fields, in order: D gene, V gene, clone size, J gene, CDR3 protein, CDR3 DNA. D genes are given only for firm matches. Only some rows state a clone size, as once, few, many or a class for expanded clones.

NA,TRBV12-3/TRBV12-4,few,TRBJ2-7,CASSFGAYEQYF,TGTGCCAGCAGTTTCGGGGCCTACGAGCAGTACTTC
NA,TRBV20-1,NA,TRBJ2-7,CSASSSAPYEQYF,TGCAGTGCTAGTTCCAGTGCACCCTACGAGCAGTACTTC
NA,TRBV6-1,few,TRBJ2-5,CATNPLTRKETQYF,TGTGCCACCAACCCGTTGACTAGAAAAGAGACCCAGTACTTC
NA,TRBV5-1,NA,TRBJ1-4,CASSLSDIGAEVLFF,TGCGCCAGCAGCTTGTCTGATATCGGGGCCGAGGTACTGTTTTTT
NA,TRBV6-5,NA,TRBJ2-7,CASSYSGRGDYEQYF,TGTGCCAGCAGTTACTCCGGTAGAGGCGACTACGAGCAGTACTTC
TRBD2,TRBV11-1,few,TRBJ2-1,CASRRDRVSGRAYNEQFF,TGTGCCAGCAGGCGGGACAGGGTTAGCGGGAGGGCCTACAATGAGCAGTTCTTC
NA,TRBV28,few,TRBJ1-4,CASSHLANRAFNEKLFF,TGTGCCAGCAGTCATCTAGCGAACAGGGCCTTTAATGAAAAACTGTTTTTT
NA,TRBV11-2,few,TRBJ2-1,CASSLWLGLRGDEQFF,TGTGCCAGCAGCTTATGGCTGGGACTGAGGGGCGATGAGCAGTTCTTC
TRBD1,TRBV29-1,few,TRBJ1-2,CSVNPGQGSDGYTF,TGCAGCGTGAATCCGGGACAGGGAAGCGACGGCTACACCTTC
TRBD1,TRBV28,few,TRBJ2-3,CASSSGQRTDTQYF,TGTGCCAGCAGTTCGGGACAGCGGACAGATACGCAGTATTTT